The source of this T cell receptor (beta chain) is a study of human T cells and chemical hapten exposure. Stated time point: pre-sensitization, week 0. Stated treatment: therapeutic diphenylcyclopropenone sensitization with weekly scalp DPC. The CDR3 loop spans 17 amino acids. V was trimmed by 2 bases and J by 0 bases, leaving 14 bases between them. A single record per CDR3 protein comes from TCRdb applying MiXCR to the RACE reads. Among 80,000 to 95,000 distinct CDR3 sequences, roughly a tenth were seen once, and the ten largest hold 3% to 4.5%. The receptor's source is a woman aged 40 to 50 with alopecia areata. Some clones in this sample may be carry-over from other donors' samples. This material consisted of whole blood, taken in connection with sensitization to the hapten diphenylcyclopropenone (DPC). The chain couples TRBV12-3 or TRBV12-4 to TRBJ1-5; the D is unclear. The CDR3 here is CASSLFFGAYSNQPQHF. In DNA, the CDR3 is TGTGCCAGCAGTTTATTTTTTGGCGCTTATAGCAATCAGCCCCAGCATTTT.